This entry lists 4 T cell receptor beta chains sequenced from one sample in a study of blood T cell repertoires in COVID-19 (dated by TCRdb to 2020 to 2022). Library preparation used the immunoSEQ multiplex PCR assay. TCRdb obtained this table from immuneACCESS and retained in-frame rearrangements with V and J assigned. These tables miss some clones; where compared with another copy, unresolved V genes account for less than half of the shortfall, and the remainder is unexplained. The table for this sample lists over 150,000 clones; around 78% of them were counted only once. The ten biggest clones cover roughly 1.5% of the sample. Sequencing was done on a sample of peripheral blood. The receptor source for this set is a man at least 80 years old with acute or convalescent COVID-19.

The V and J genes are TRBV2 and TRBJ1-1; TRBD1 matches 7 bases. CDR1 and CDR2 (germline): SNHLY, FYNNEI. The CDR3 is 14 residues long. V trimming: 7 bases; J trimming: 4 bases; junction bases outside the gene matches: 9. The DNA for the CDR3 is TGTGCCAGCACCCTGGGACAGCTCGTCACTGAAGCTTTCTTT. Residues: CASTLGQLVTEAFF.

This clone was seen ten or more times. The chain carries TRBV5-1 and TRBJ1-5; the match to TRBD1 covers 7 bases. Trimming removed 4 bases from V and 4 bases from J; junction bases left unmatched: 8. The CDR3 contains 15 residues. Germline assignment: CDR1 SGHRS and CDR2 YFSETQ. The CDR3 nucleotides are TGCGCCAGCAGCACATCGGGACAGATTAATCAGCCCCAGCATTTT. Its protein product is CASSTSGQINQPQHF.

The rearrangement joins TRBV2 to TRBJ1-5; D is unresolved. The V and J ends lost 4 bases and 1 base respectively, with 8 bases between them. The CDR3 is 14 residues long. In germline, CDR1 is SNHLY, CDR2 FYNNEI. The chain's CDR3 is CASSGGGSNQPQHF. As DNA, the CDR3 is TGTGCCAGCAGTGGGGGAGGGAGCAATCAGCCCCAGCATTTT.

The chain has TRBV12-5 and TRBJ2-5, with no clear D. Deletions cut 1 base from V and 1 base from J, with 4 bases between. The CDR3 covers 13 residues. Germline values: CDR1 LGHNT, CDR2 FRNRAP. CDR3 sequence reads: CASGLGSQETQYF. In DNA form, the CDR3 reads TGTGCTAGTGGTTTGGGCAGCCAAGAGACCCAGTACTTC.